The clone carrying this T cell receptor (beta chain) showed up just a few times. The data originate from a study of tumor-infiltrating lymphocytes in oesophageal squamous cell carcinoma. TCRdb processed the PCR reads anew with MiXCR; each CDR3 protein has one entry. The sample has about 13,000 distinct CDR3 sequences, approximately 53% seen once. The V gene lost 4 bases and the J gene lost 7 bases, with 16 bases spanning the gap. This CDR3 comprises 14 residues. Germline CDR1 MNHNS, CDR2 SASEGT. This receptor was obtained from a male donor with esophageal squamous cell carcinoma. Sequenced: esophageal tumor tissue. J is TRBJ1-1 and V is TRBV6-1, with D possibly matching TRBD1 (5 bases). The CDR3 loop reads CASSGRGRVLEAFF. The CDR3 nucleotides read TGTGCCAGCAGTGGGAGGGGACGGGTCCTTGAAGCTTTCTTT.